Listed below are T cell receptor beta chains from one sample, sequenced in a study of a mutant IDH1 vaccine in newly diagnosed glioma. Only in-frame clones appear in the TCRdb table, and some are missing; sequencing was by immunoSEQ multiplex PCR. The profile shows tens of thousands of clones, 65% to 85% of them singletons. The specimen comprised PBMCs, sampled from a glioma patient treated with radiotherapy, temozolomide or both. All receptors come from a man younger than 30 with glioma. Each CDR3 is given with its conserved first and last residue. A D gene is named only where the DNA matches it firmly. Only some rows state a clone size, as once, few, many or a class for expanded clones.

NA	NA	TRBV7-8	TRBJ1-1	TGTGCCAGCAGCTTAGCGGAATTAACGAGGGGGAGGAACACTGAAGCTTTCTTT	CASSLAELTRGRNTEAFF
few	TRBD1	TRBV30	TRBJ1-5	TGTGCCTGGAGTGGACCGGGACAGCAGCAGCCCCAGCATTTT	CAWSGPGQQQPQHF
NA	NA	TRBV4-2	TRBJ2-1	TGTGCCAGCAGCCTTAGCTCAAGCTCCTACAATGAGCAGTTCTTC	CASSLSSSSYNEQFF
NA	NA	TRBV27	TRBJ1-6	TGTGCCAGCAGTCCACCTCAAAGGAGCTCCTATAATTCACCCCTCCACTTT	CASSPPQRSSYNSPLHF
once	NA	TRBV5-6	TRBJ1-2	TGTGCCAGCAGACCAAGGACAGCGGGGGATGGCTACACCTTC	CASRPRTAGDGYTF
few	NA	TRBV10-3	TRBJ1-1	TGTGCCATCAGTGAGTCCACGGGGACTGAAGCTTTCTTT	CAISESTGTEAFF
NA	TRBD2	TRBV29-1	TRBJ2-4	TGCAGCGTTGGACTAGCGGGGTTGATAGCCAAAAACATTCAGTACTTC	CSVGLAGLIAKNIQYF
NA	TRBD1	TRBV18	TRBJ1-2	TGTGCCAGCTCACCCCGAACGACAGGGACCGCCGGCGGGCCCATCTATGGCTACACCTTC	CASSPRTTGTAGGPIYGYTF
NA	NA	TRBV30	TRBJ2-3	TGTGCCTGGAGTGCCGGGACATCTAGCACAGATACGCAGTATTTT	CAWSAGTSSTDTQYF
NA	NA	TRBV5-6	TRBJ2-7	TGTGCCAGCACCGGGGAGTTGAGCTCCTACGAGCAGTACTTC	CASTGELSSYEQYF
NA	NA	TRBV20-1	TRBJ1-4	TGCAGTGCCGCAGGCGTAGATAGGCTGTTTTTT	CSAAGVDRLFF
NA	NA	TRBV5-6	TRBJ2-7	TGTGCCAGCAGCCCCCTTGCGGGTTCCTACGAGCAGTACTTC	CASSPLAGSYEQYF
NA	NA	TRBV6-1	TRBJ1-5	TGTGCCAGCAGTGCCTCAGGGGCCTGGAATCAGCCCCAGCATTTT	CASSASGAWNQPQHF
few	NA	TRBV27	TRBJ2-7	TGTGCCAGCAGCCTAGGGGAGCGGTACGAGCAGTACTTC	CASSLGERYEQYF
NA	NA	TRBV7-9	TRBJ2-2	TGTGCCAGCAGCTACCACAGGACTGGTAACACCGGGGAGCTGTTTTTT	CASSYHRTGNTGELFF
NA	NA	TRBV4-3	TRBJ1-4	TGCGCCAGCAGCCAAGATCGTCCCAGCAGGGAGGCAACTAATGAAAAACTGTTTTTT	CASSQDRPSREATNEKLFF
NA	NA	TRBV4-3	TRBJ1-1	TGCGCCAGCAGCCAAGTTCAGCAGGGAACGACCACTGAAGCTTTCTTT	CASSQVQQGTTTEAFF
NA	NA	TRBV9	TRBJ1-5	TGTGCCAGCAGCGTAGCTCGGGTTTCCAGCAATCAGCCCCAGCATTTT	CASSVARVSSNQPQHF
NA	NA	TRBV5-6	TRBJ1-4	TGTGCCAGCAGCTTGGCCCTGACGGGGCTTAATGAAAAACTGTTTTTT	CASSLALTGLNEKLFF
NA	NA	TRBV7-9	TRBJ1-1	TGTGCCAGCAGCTTACGGGAGAGGTCTACTGAAGCTTTCTTT	CASSLRERSTEAFF
NA	TRBD2	TRBV9	TRBJ2-7	TGTGCCAGCAGCGCAGGGAGGGGCTCCTACGAGCAGTACTTC	CASSAGRGSYEQYF
NA	NA	TRBV6-6	TRBJ1-6	TGTGCCAGCAGTTTCCCGGGGAGAGCGAATTCACCCCTCCACTTT	CASSFPGRANSPLHF
few	TRBD2	TRBV27	TRBJ2-1	TGTGCCAGCAGTTCGAAACCGGTGACTAGCGGGGGACGTCATGAGCAGTTCTTC	CASSSKPVTSGGRHEQFF
NA	NA	TRBV6-6	TRBJ1-2	TGTGCCAGCAGCCACCACGTTGGGTCTAACTATGGCTACACCTTC	CASSHHVGSNYGYTF
NA	NA	TRBV7-2	TRBJ2-1	TGTGCCAGCAGCTTAAAAGGGTTGGATGAGCAGTTCTTC	CASSLKGLDEQFF
NA	NA	TRBV25-1	TRBJ1-2	TGTGCCAGCAGTGAAGGGGGCAGAACCTATGGCTACACCTTC	CASSEGGRTYGYTF
NA	NA	TRBV6-5	TRBJ2-3	TGTGCCAGCAGCCAGCGGTGGGATACGCAGTATTTT	CASSQRWDTQYF
NA	NA	TRBV27	TRBJ1-5	TGTGCCAGCAGTTTACGGGGATTAGCGCGCCAGCCCCAGCATTTT	CASSLRGLARQPQHF
once	TRBD2	TRBV15	TRBJ2-3	TGTGCCACCGGAATAGCGGGGGGGCAAGCAGATACGCAGTATTTT	CATGIAGGQADTQYF
once	NA	TRBV30	TRBJ2-7	TGTGCCTGGAGCGAAGGGGGACACTTATACGAGCAGTACTTC	CAWSEGGHLYEQYF
NA	TRBD1	TRBV7-2	TRBJ1-5	TGTGCCAGCAGCCTTGACAGGGGGTTTGGCAATCAGCCCCAGCATTTT	CASSLDRGFGNQPQHF
NA	NA	TRBV10-3	TRBJ1-1	TGTGCCACCCGCAATTATGACAGAAACACTGAAGCTTTCTTT	CATRNYDRNTEAFF
NA	NA	TRBV7-9	TRBJ1-2	TGTGCCAGCAGCTTGAGGGAAGAAGTCTATGGCTACACCTTC	CASSLREEVYGYTF
NA	NA	TRBV25-1	TRBJ2-1	TGTGCCAGCAGTGAATGGGGGGGCCTCGATGAGCAGTTCTTC	CASSEWGGLDEQFF
once	NA	TRBV7-9	TRBJ2-3	TGTGCCAGCAGCTTAGATGGGGCAGATACGCAGTATTTT	CASSLDGADTQYF
few	NA	TRBV11-2	TRBJ1-1	TGTGCCAGCAGCTTCGGGAGCACTGAAGCTTTCTTT	CASSFGSTEAFF
NA	TRBD1	TRBV10-3	TRBJ2-5	TGTGCCATCAGTGAGTCGGGGGACAGGATCGTGAAGACCCAGTACTTC	CAISESGDRIVKTQYF
NA	NA	TRBV28	TRBJ1-2	TGTGCCATCCTCGAGTTAACTAACTATGGCTACACCTTC	CAILELTNYGYTF
once	TRBD2	TRBV6-6	TRBJ2-3	TGTGCCAGCAGTTCCCCAGGACTAGCCAGCACAGATACGCAGTATTTT	CASSSPGLASTDTQYF
NA	NA	TRBV7-2	TRBJ1-3	TGTGCCAGCAGCCCCCAAGTTGACGGATTGGGAAACACCATATATTTT	CASSPQVDGLGNTIYF